The T cell receptor beta chain described here comes from a study of CD8+ T cells in alopecia areata. Notes on this clone: Its cognate antigen is unknown.

The germline V gene encodes CDR1 GTSNPN and CDR2 SVGIG (reference sequence). The CDR3 is 15 amino acids. Trimming left V 1 base short and J 4 bases short, with 14 bases between. Treatment meaning: oral pan-JAK inhibitor, 5-10 mg twice daily. TCR sequencing used cDNA made by reverse transcription of extracted RNA. TCRdb keeps only in-frame clones here, not all; method: immunoSEQ multiplex PCR. The repertoire holds 190,000 or so clones, with around 58% as singletons. Broader study findings: The study found that many expanded lesional clones persisted in scalp and blood during tofacitinib.

Sequencing used CD8+ T cells sorted from blood, obtained at week 24, from a patient treated with tofacitinib. The chain employs TRBV30 and TRBJ1-5; a weak D match, TRBD1 (5 bases). The receptor was derived from a human donor with alopecia areata. The CDR3 region is CAWSDGAGINQPQHF. The CDR3 coding sequence is TGTGCCTGGAGTGATGGGGCAGGGATTAATCAGCCCCAGCATTTT.